Given below is one TCR beta chain in context. The antigen remains unidentified. Generated by immunoSEQ multiplex PCR, the TCRdb table keeps only in-frame clones and is missing some. The sample includes about 94,000 clones, over 75% of them seen just once. The record originates from a study of T cell responses to AZD1222 COVID-19 vaccine. Findings and caveats of the study: Distributed over spike, vaccine-associated CD4 TCRs predominated at 160-218 and 743-854. Spike-specific TCRs gained breadth and depth after people received two AZD1222 doses. Donors skewed white British and female; clonal diversity was possibly underestimated.

The CDR3 totals 13 residues. Germline loops: CDR1 SGHRS, CDR2 YFSETQ. Trimming removed 5 bases at V and 5 bases at J, with 13 bases between. V gene TRBV5-1 combines with J gene TRBJ2-5; D is perhaps TRBD2 (6 bases). Sample: peripheral blood, taken 28 days after the second AZD1222 dose. The source is an adult who received the AZD1222 COVID-19 vaccine. The CDR3 reads CASRMDRGETQYF. The CDR3, as DNA: TGCGCCAGCAGGATGGATCGGGGGGAGACCCAGTACTTC. The entire variable domain, with the rest obtained from reference TRBV5-1 and TRBJ2-5, is as follows: KAGVTQTPRYLIKTRGQQVTLSCSPISGHRSVSWYQQTPGQGLQFLFEYFSETQRNKGNFPGRFSGRQFSNSRSEMNVSTLELGDSALYLCASRMDRGETQYFGPGTRLLVL.